This T cell receptor beta chain was profiled in a study of monozygotic twins with inflammatory bowel disease. Eight separate reactions per sample yielded the cDNA. TCRdb reprocessed the 5' RACE reads and stores each CDR3 protein as one record, lacking DNA. The sample totals 310,000 or so distinct CDR3 sequences. About this clonotype: Its specificity is not known.

Whole-study results and caveats: Clonotypes shared with others were fewer in IBD patients than in healthy twins, especially with disease activity. IBD patients had lower TCRbeta diversity (inverse Simpson) than healthy co-twins.

The CDR3 has 15 residues. Germline V gives CDR1 SGHKS, CDR2 YYEKEE (reference sequence). This TCR was recovered from a human donor with ulcerative colitis or Crohn's disease, or a healthy co-twin of an affected twin (not recorded which). The V and J genes are TRBV5-5 and TRBJ2-3. Material for sequencing was blood. The chain's CDR3 is CASSYDRAFTDTQYF. The variable domain in full, with the rest retrieved from reference TRBV5-5 and TRBJ2-3, is DAGVTQSPTHLIKTRGQQVTLRCSPISGHKSVSWYQQVLGQGPQFIFQYYEKEERGRGNFPDRFSARQFPNYSSELNVNALLLGDSALYLCASSYDRAFTDTQYFGPGTRLTVL.